A single sample gave rise to the 28 T cell receptor beta chains below, sequenced in a study of CD8+CD57+ T cells in acquired aplastic anemia. By flow cytometry, patients selected for sequencing had shown an expansion of CD8+CD57+ cells. The study profiled TCR beta VDJ and CDR3 using genomic DNA as template. In TCRdb, the reads were re-called with MiXCR into one record per CDR3 protein. The table includes 150,000 or so distinct CDR3 sequences, about 48% detected once. The material sequenced was sorted CD4+, CD8+, or CD8+CD57+ T cells (not recorded which) from PBMCs. All receptors derive from a human donor with aplastic anemia.

This chain uses TRBV29-1 with TRBJ1-1; 7 bases are a match to TRBD1. CDR3 size: 11 residues. The ends lost 7 bases at V and 6 bases at J; junction bases unmatched: 5. Germline CDR1 is SQVTM and CDR2 is ANQGSEA. In DNA, the CDR3 is TGCAGCGGCAACAGGGGACCTGAAGCTTTCTTT. Translated, it gives CSGNRGPEAFF. Drawing the rest from reference TRBV29-1 and TRBJ1-1, the complete variable domain is SAVISQKPSRDICQRGTSLTIQCQVDSQVTMMFWYRQQPGQSLTLIATANQGSEATYESGFVIDKFPISRPNLTFSTLTVSNMSPEDSSIYLCSGNRGPEAFFGQGTRLTVV.

J is TRBJ1-4 and V is TRBV15; no firm D call. This CDR3 contains 13 residues. Germline V lookup: CDR1 LNHNV, CDR2 YYDKDF (reference sequence). V was pared by 1 base and J by 4 bases, with 4 bases between. CDR3 in amino acids: CATSRVDNEKLFF. CDR3 nucleotides: TGTGCCACCAGCAGAGTGGATAATGAAAAACTGTTTTTT.

This clonotype was found a few times. V usage is TRBV2 and J usage is TRBJ1-6; 7 bases are a match to TRBD1. This CDR3 is 14 amino acids long. The J segment lost 5 bases and the V segment lost 8 bases, leaving 6 bases of the junction unmatched. The germline V gene has CDR1 SNHLY and CDR2 FYNNEI. The CDR3 sequence: CASGSGTDNSPLHF. Written as DNA, the CDR3 is TGTGCCAGCGGCTCCGGGACAGATAATTCACCCCTCCACTTT.

CDR3 sequence: CASSGLPEGPPQETQYF. The DNA of the CDR3 is TGTGCCAGCTCAGGCCTCCCTGAAGGCCCCCCCCAAGAGACCCAGTACTTC. The V and J genes are TRBV18 and TRBJ2-5; D ambiguous. The V gene lost 5 bases and the J gene lost 1 base, with 20 bases spanning the gap. The CDR3 sequence is 17 residues long. Germline CDR1 reads KGHSH; CDR2 reads LQKENI.

This clonotype showed up many times. The rearrangement joins TRBV9 to TRBJ1-2; 7 bases are a match to TRBD1. CDR1 SGDLS and CDR2 YYNGEE come from the germline V gene. V shed 3 bases, J shed 4 bases, and the junction held 9 bases outside the gene matches. CDR3 length: 15 amino acids. The CDR3 spells CASSAEGGAVYGYTF. CDR3 sequence (DNA): TGTGCCAGCAGCGCTGAAGGGGGCGCGGTCTATGGCTACACCTTC.

Notes on this clonotype: The junction shows a germline mismatch at one end, possibly a read error. The rearrangement joins TRBV5-6 to TRBJ2-5; D tentatively reads TRBD1 or TRBD2 (5 bases each). The CDR3 has 13 residues. Germline V gene sequence: CDR1 SGHDT, CDR2 YYEEEE. CDR3 DNA: TGTGCCTGCAGCTTGGGCAGGGAGGAGACCCAGTACTTC. Protein: CACSLGREETQYF.

This clonotype was recorded many times. This chain joins TRBV15 and TRBJ2-6; possibly TRBD2 for D (5 bases). Trimming removed 3 bases from V and 2 bases from J, with 8 bases in between. Germline V gene lookup returns CDR1 LNHNV and CDR2 YYDKDF (reference sequence). This CDR3 comprises 15 residues. The CDR3, as DNA: TGTGCCACCAGCAGCGGGGATACTGGGGCCAACGTCCTGACTTTC. This sequence encodes CATSSGDTGANVLTF.

This clonotype was observed a few times. The chain combines TRBV15 with TRBJ2-5; weak D call: TRBD2 (6 bases). Deletions cut 0 bases from V and 5 bases from J, with 16 bases between. This CDR3 has 16 residues. Germline V gene data show CDR1 as LNHNV and CDR2 as YYDKDF (reference sequence). In nucleotides, the CDR3 is TGTGCCACCAGCAGAGATTGGCGGGACGGTCGGGAGACCCAGTACTTC. Translation gives CATSRDWRDGRETQYF.

This clonotype was recorded many times. This sequence joins TRBV4-3 and TRBJ1-2; D is perhaps TRBD1 (5 bases). Germline values: CDR1 LGHNA, CDR2 YSLEER. The CDR3 covers 13 residues. Trimming pared 4 bases from V and 2 bases from J, leaving 8 bases between. CDR3 region: CASSPGRNYGYTF. The CDR3 DNA reads TGCGCCAGCAGCCCGGGACGGAACTATGGCTACACCTTC.

V gene TRBV20-1 combines with J gene TRBJ2-5; no reliable D call. The CDR3 is 10 amino acids. Germline lookup yields CDR1 DFQATT and CDR2 SNEGSKA (reference sequence). V lost 6 bases, J lost 5 bases, and 7 bases lay in between. The chain's CDR3 is CSALVETQYF. The CDR3 bases are TGCAGTGCGCTAGTGGAGACCCAGTACTTC.

The sample holds a few counts of this clonotype. The chain employs TRBV7-8 and TRBJ2-5; D gene uncertain. Germline CDR1 and CDR2: SGHVS and FQNEAQ. V was pared by 5 bases and J by 5 bases, with 9 bases between. This CDR3 has 12 amino acids. CDR3 residues: CASSDNRETQYF. CDR3 coding DNA: TGTGCCAGCAGCGACAATCGGGAGACCCAGTACTTC.

The chain uses TRBV19 and TRBJ2-2; D remains unclear. Deletions cut 5 bases from V and 7 bases from J, with 5 bases between. The CDR3 sequence is 11 residues long. Germline-derived CDR1 and CDR2 are LNHDA and SQIVND (reference sequence). The DNA of the CDR3 is TGTGCCAGTAGTGTTATCGGGGAGCTGTTTTTT. It yields the protein CASSVIGELFF.

This CDR3 reads CASSSTPGLKADTQYF. CDR3 coding DNA: TGTGCCAGCAGCTCCACCCCGGGGCTCAAGGCAGATACGCAGTATTTT. The genes are TRBV7-8 and TRBJ2-3; the D gene could be TRBD1 or TRBD2 (5 bases each). This CDR3 spans 16 amino acids. Trimming left V 4 bases short and J 4 bases short, with 18 bases between. CDR1 is SGHVS, CDR2 FQNEAQ, per germline.

The chain couples TRBV6-5 to TRBJ1-3, with D hard to call. Trimming took 0 bases from V and 0 from J, leaving 12 bases between them. The CDR3 contains 17 residues. Germline values: CDR1 MNHEY, CDR2 SVGAGI. The CDR3, as DNA: TGTGCCAGCAGTTACTCGAATCCAGGCCCCTCTGGAAACACCATATATTTT. Protein: CASSYSNPGPSGNTIYF.

The chain uses TRBV20-1 and TRBJ2-5, with D perhaps matching TRBD1 (6 bases). The tail of the sequence fits TRBJ2-7 better, so the J call may be wrong. This CDR3 is built from 14 residues. The V gene's germline CDR1 is DFQATT and CDR2 SNEGSKA (reference sequence). The CDR3 DNA follows: TGCAGTGCTAGGATTAGGGGGAGACCCTACGAGCAGTACTTC. Translation gives CSARIRGRPYEQYF.

This clonotype was recorded a few times. This chain joins TRBV7-2 and TRBJ2-5, with unresolved D. Germline V lookup: CDR1 SGHTA, CDR2 FQGNSA. The V end lost 4 bases, the J end lost 5 bases, and 11 bases lay between the germline ends. This CDR3 is built from 13 residues. Here the CDR3 reads CASSSELGETQYF. The CDR3 DNA is TGTGCCAGCAGCTCCGAGCTCGGGGAGACCCAGTACTTC.

This clonotype came up many times. This chain links TRBV6-1 with TRBJ2-3, with D possibly matching TRBD2 (6 bases). V was cut by 6 bases and J by 2 bases, with 15 bases left in between. The CDR3 is made up of 15 amino acids. The V gene's germline CDR1 is MNHNS and CDR2 SASEGT. DNA of the CDR3: TGTGCCAGCAGCCCGAACACGGGGGTCACAGATACGCAGTATTTT. Translation gives CASSPNTGVTDTQYF.

V is TRBV29-1 and J is TRBJ1-2; maybe TRBD1 (5 bases). CDR1 and CDR2 from the germline V gene are SQVTM and ANQGSEA. The CDR3 covers 13 residues. The CDR3 here is CSDQGVGNYGYTF. The CDR3, as DNA: TGCAGTGACCAAGGGGTAGGCAACTATGGCTACACCTTC.

Comment on this clonotype: At one of its ends the junction is not consistent with the germline gene, which may arise from a read error. This chain joins TRBV10-2 and TRBJ2-7; TRBD1 agrees at 10 bases. Per the germline V gene, CDR1 is WSHSY and CDR2 is SAAADI. CDR3 length equals 14 residues. In DNA, the CDR3 is TGCGCCGGCACCCCCCCGGGACAGGGGTACGAACAGTACTTC. The encoded protein is CAGTPPGQGYEQYF.

This clonotype has more than one count but fewer than ten. The CDR3 DNA sequence: TGTGCCAGCAGCCTCGATATTCTGGGAGCTTTCTTT. This encodes CASSLDILGAFF. V usage is TRBV28 and J usage is TRBJ1-1, with no clear D. Germline loops: CDR1 MDHEN, CDR2 SYDVKM. CDR3 length: 12 amino acids. V lost 6 bases and J lost 10, with 15 bases in between.

A word on this clonotype: A single base separates this from a much larger clone, so it may be a read error. The V call is TRBV7-9, the J call TRBJ2-6; D perhaps matches TRBD1 (5 bases). CDR1 is SEHNR, CDR2 FQNEAQ, per germline (reference sequence). CDR3 length: 15 amino acids. In DNA, the CDR3 is TGTGCCAGCAGCTTATTATCCTCTGGGGCCAACGTCCTGATTTTC. Protein: CASSLLSSGANVLIF.

The V and J genes are TRBV4-2 and TRBJ1-5; 7 bases match TRBD1. The CDR3 extends over 16 amino acids. The trim removed 3 bases at V and 0 bases at J, leaving 5 bases unmatched. CDR1 LGHNA and CDR2 YNFKEQ come from the germline V gene. The CDR3 DNA is TGTGCCAGCAGCCACGAGGGGACAGTTAGCAATCAGCCCCAGCATTTT. It yields the protein CASSHEGTVSNQPQHF.

The genes are TRBV19 and TRBJ1-5; D unclear. The CDR3 loop spans 15 amino acids. The V end lost 3 bases, the J end lost 2 bases, and 11 bases lay between the germline ends. Germline-derived CDR1 and CDR2 are LNHDA and SQIVND (reference sequence). CDR3 sequence: CASSIFFGGNQPQHF. The CDR3 DNA reads TGTGCCAGTAGTATTTTTTTTGGCGGCAATCAGCCCCAGCATTTT.

The gene calls are TRBV29-1 and TRBJ1-1; no clear D gene. Per germline, CDR1 SQVTM and CDR2 ANQGSEA. V was pared by 3 bases and J by 0 bases, with 8 bases between. The CDR3 is 13 residues long. The CDR3 region is CSVEGRLNTEAFF. The CDR3, as DNA: TGCAGCGTTGAGGGCCGTTTGAACACTGAAGCTTTCTTT.

A note on this clonotype: The junction and the germline gene differ at one end; a read error may be behind it. The chain carries TRBV10-3 and TRBJ2-1; possible D gene TRBD1, 5 bases. The CDR3 is 16 residues long. Germline CDR1 reads ENHRY; CDR2 reads SYGVKD. The CDR3 DNA reads as TGTGCCACCAGTGATTTGCCAGGGAAGGCGTACAATGAGCAGTTCTTC. Its protein product is CATSDLPGKAYNEQFF.

CDR3 bases: TGCAGTGCTAGAGAGGGGACAGGGACCTACGAGCAGTACTTC. It translates to CSAREGTGTYEQYF. This chain joins TRBV20-1 and TRBJ2-7, with 9 bases lining up with TRBD1. This CDR3 comprises 14 residues. V shed 0 bases and J 2 bases; nucleotides not matched to a gene: 2. The germline gives CDR1 DFQATT, CDR2 SNEGSKA (reference sequence).

Remarks on this clonotype: This CDR3 fails to terminate in the conserved phenylalanine or tryptophan, so it likely reflects a read error. The CDR3 reads CASSSDDANSPLHV. The DNA of the CDR3 is TGTGCCAGCAGCTCTGATGACGCTAATTCACCCCTCCACGTT. The chain combines TRBV14 with TRBJ1-6; D not resolved. Germline V gives CDR1 SGHDN, CDR2 FVKESK. This CDR3 comprises 14 residues. Deletions cut 5 bases from V and 6 bases from J, with 11 bases between.

This clonotype showed up many times. The rearrangement joins TRBV6-1 to TRBJ2-7; perhaps TRBD1 as D (6 bases). This CDR3 spans 14 amino acids. CDR1 and CDR2 (germline): MNHNS, SASEGT. V shed 7 bases and J shed 2 bases, with 15 bases lying between them. CDR3 protein: CASTKGDGAYEQYF. CDR3 in DNA: TGTGCCAGCACCAAGGGGGACGGAGCCTACGAGCAGTACTTC.